A selection of T cell receptor beta chains follows, all from one sample in a study of shared clonotypes between healthy human individuals. Sequencing used immunoSEQ multiplex PCR; TCRdb keeps in-frame clones, though not all of them. Of 2 million to 3 million clones listed, 85% to 95% are singletons. Sample: naive CD4+ T cells sorted from blood. These receptors all come from a young man in good health. The CDR3 runs from the conserved cysteine through the conserved F or W. The order of the fields is D gene, clone size, V gene, J gene, CDR3 DNA, CDR3 protein. D genes are given only for firm matches. Size tells how often a clone was seen (once, few, many) or the class of an expanded clone, and some rows leave it out.

.	.	TRBV5-6	TRBJ2-7	TGTGCCAGCAGTTCGCCATCGGGGTTAGGACGGGCCTACGAGCAGTACTTC	CASSSPSGLGRAYEQYF
.	.	TRBV21-1	TRBJ2-5	TGTGCCAGCAGCAAAGGTGATTGTCAAGAGACCCAGTACTTC	CASSKGDCQETQYF
.	once	TRBV6-5	TRBJ2-1	TGTGCCAGCAGGCCCCACGATAGGAATGAGCAGTTCTTC	CASRPHDRNEQFF
.	.	TRBV28	TRBJ1-1	TGTGCCAGCAGTTTAATATTAGGCGGCAGGGAGGGTCGGACTGAAGCTTTCTTT	CASSLILGGREGRTEAFF
TRBD1	.	TRBV5-4	TRBJ1-1	TGTGCCAGCAGCGGGACAGGGGGCTTGTTAAACACTGAAGCTTTCTTT	CASSGTGGLLNTEAFF
.	.	TRBV7-2	TRBJ2-7	TGTGCCAGCAGCTTAGAGTCCGGGGCCGACTACGAGCAGTACTTC	CASSLESGADYEQYF
TRBD2	.	TRBV29-1	TRBJ2-4	TGCAGCGCTGGACTAGCTATTCCCGGGGGGTACATTCAGTACTTC	CSAGLAIPGGYIQYF
TRBD2	.	TRBV30	TRBJ2-5	TGTGCCTGGAGTGGGCTAGCGGGAGAGACCCAGTACTTC	CAWSGLAGETQYF
.	.	TRBV6-5	TRBJ1-5	TGTGCCAGCAGTTACTCGGCAGGTAATCAGCCCCAGCATTTT	CASSYSAGNQPQHF
.	.	TRBV28	TRBJ2-3	TGTGCCAGCAGTATAACAGATACGCAGTATTTT	CASSITDTQYF
TRBD1	.	TRBV10-2	TRBJ1-2	TGCGCCAGCAGTCCTATGGGGACAGGCTATGGCTACACCTTC	CASSPMGTGYGYTF
.	.	TRBV11-2	TRBJ1-5	TGTGCCAGCAGCGCGAATAATCAGCCCCAGCATTTT	CASSANNQPQHF
TRBD1	.	TRBV10-2	TRBJ1-2	TGCGCCAGCAGTCTGACAGGGGAGGCCTATGGCTACACCTTC	CASSLTGEAYGYTF
.	.	TRBV18	TRBJ2-5	TGTGCCAGCTCGTCAGGGGTTCAGGAGACCCAGTACTTC	CASSSGVQETQYF
.	few	TRBV30	TRBJ1-1	TGTGCCTGGTCTCAAGGGATCCCCGCTGAAGCTTTCTTT	CAWSQGIPAEAFF
.	few	TRBV4-1	TRBJ1-2	TGCGCCAGCAGCCAAGATCTAACACCTAACTATGGCTACACCTTC	CASSQDLTPNYGYTF
.	once	TRBV11-2	TRBJ1-5	TGTGCCAGCAGTTTGATGGGGGGCGCGCAGCCCCAGCATTTT	CASSLMGGAQPQHF
.	.	TRBV9	TRBJ1-3	TGTGCCAGCAGCGTAGCCCCCGCAGGAGATGGAAACACCATATATTTT	CASSVAPAGDGNTIYF
.	once	TRBV29-1	TRBJ1-4	TGCAGCGTAGCCCGGGACGCCAATGAAAAACTGTTTTTT	CSVARDANEKLFF
.	.	TRBV27	TRBJ1-3	TGTGCCAGCAGTTTATCACACAGGGAATTAGGTGGAAACACCATATATTTT	CASSLSHRELGGNTIYF
.	.	TRBV5-4	TRBJ2-2	TGTGCCAGCAGTATCGCGGGAACTAACACCGGGGAGCTGTTTTTT	CASSIAGTNTGELFF
TRBD2	once	TRBV6-1	TRBJ2-5	TGTGCCAGCAGGCGGGGGCAAGAGACCCAGTACTTC	CASRRGQETQYF
.	.	TRBV30	TRBJ2-3	TGTGCCTGGAGTGGAATCCGGCGGGATACGCAGTATTTT	CAWSGIRRDTQYF
TRBD1	.	TRBV5-6	TRBJ2-2	TGTGCCAGCAGCCCACGGACAGGTTCGAGCGGGGAGCTGTTTTTT	CASSPRTGSSGELFF
.	.	TRBV6-5	TRBJ2-3	TGTGCCAGCAGTTACGGAAGTCCTAGCACAGATACGCAGTATTTT	CASSYGSPSTDTQYF
.	.	TRBV5-6	TRBJ2-7	TGTGCCAGCAGCTTAGGACGGAGCTACGAGCAGTACTTC	CASSLGRSYEQYF
.	.	TRBV6-1	TRBJ1-2	TGTGCCAGCAGTGATCCCTCCCGGGCGGGAGGCTACACCTTC	CASSDPSRAGGYTF
.	.	TRBV7-2	TRBJ2-7	TGTGCCAGCAGCCAGGCCCCGTTCTACGAGCAGTACTTC	CASSQAPFYEQYF
.	.	TRBV7-2	TRBJ1-2	TGTGCCAGCAGCTTAGCGGGGGGATTCTATGGCTACACCTTC	CASSLAGGFYGYTF
TRBD2	.	TRBV6-5	TRBJ2-5	TGTGCCAGCAGTGGACTAGCGGGAGAAGAGACCCAGTACTTC	CASSGLAGEETQYF
.	.	TRBV2	TRBJ1-5	TGTGCCAGCAGTGAGGGGGTCGGTCAGCCCCAGCATTTT	CASSEGVGQPQHF
.	.	TRBV7-6	TRBJ2-3	TGTGCCAGCAGCTTAGTTCCCGTAGCGGCGGGGGCGGGGCAGTATTTT	CASSLVPVAAGAGQYF
.	.	TRBV5-4	TRBJ1-6	TGTGCCTTTTCCCCAGGGCGTATCAATTCACCCCTCCACTTT	CAFSPGRINSPLHF
.	few	TRBV18	TRBJ2-2	TGTGCCAGCTCACCACCTCCGGTCGTCACCGGGGAGCTGTTTTTT	CASSPPPVVTGELFF
.	.	TRBV29-1	TRBJ1-6	TGCAGCGCCTCAGACTCCGGGAAGGGACGGAATTCACCCCTCCACTTT	CSASDSGKGRNSPLHF
.	.	TRBV27	TRBJ2-1	TGTGCCAGCAGCACCGCCCAGGCTAGCTCCTACAATGAGCAGTTCTTC	CASSTAQASSYNEQFF
.	.	TRBV2	TRBJ2-5	TGTGCCAGCACCCAGGGACCGGGGCCCCGGACCCAGTACTTC	CASTQGPGPRTQYF
TRBD2	.	TRBV11-3	TRBJ2-1	TGTGCCAGCAGCTTAGGGCGAATTGGGTTGGCGGGGGGCAATGAGCAGTTCTTC	CASSLGRIGLAGGNEQFF
TRBD2	.	TRBV7-9	TRBJ2-5	TGTGCCAGCAGCTCCAAACTAGCGGGGGGGCTGGAGACCCAGTACTTC	CASSSKLAGGLETQYF
TRBD1	.	TRBV5-1	TRBJ2-7	TGCGCCAGCAGCTTGGAACAGGGGGCTCCTTACGAGCAGTACTTC	CASSLEQGAPYEQYF
.	.	TRBV5-4	TRBJ2-5	TGTGCCAGCAGCTTGGCCCTCCGGGTGGAGACCCAGTACTTC	CASSLALRVETQYF
.	.	TRBV19	TRBJ1-6	TGTGCCAGTAGTATCCGGGACATCGGACCCCTCCACTTT	CASSIRDIGPLHF